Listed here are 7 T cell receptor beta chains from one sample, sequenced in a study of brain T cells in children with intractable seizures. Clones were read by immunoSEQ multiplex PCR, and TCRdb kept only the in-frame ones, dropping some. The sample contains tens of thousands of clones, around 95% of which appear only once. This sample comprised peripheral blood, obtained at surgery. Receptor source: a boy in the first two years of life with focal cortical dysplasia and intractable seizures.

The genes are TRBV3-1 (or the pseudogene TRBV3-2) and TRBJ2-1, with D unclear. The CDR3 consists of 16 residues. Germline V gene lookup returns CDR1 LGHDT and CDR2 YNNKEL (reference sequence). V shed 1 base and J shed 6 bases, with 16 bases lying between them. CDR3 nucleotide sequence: TGTGCCAGCAGCCAAGGGAAATCGGGCGAGGCCAATGAGCAGTTCTTC. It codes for CASSQGKSGEANEQFF.

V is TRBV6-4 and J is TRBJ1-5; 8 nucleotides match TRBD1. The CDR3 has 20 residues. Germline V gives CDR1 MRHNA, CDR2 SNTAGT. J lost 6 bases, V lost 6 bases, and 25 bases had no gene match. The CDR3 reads CASSATSPSGGAQRSQPQHF. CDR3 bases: TGTGCCAGCAGCGCAACGAGCCCTTCAGGGGGCGCGCAGAGGAGTCAGCCCCAGCATTTT.

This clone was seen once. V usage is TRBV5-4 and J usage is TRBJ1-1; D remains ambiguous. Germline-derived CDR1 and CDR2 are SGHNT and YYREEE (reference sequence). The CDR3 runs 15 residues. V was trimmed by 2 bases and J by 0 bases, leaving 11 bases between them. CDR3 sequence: CASSLLGQMNTEAFF. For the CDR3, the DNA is TGTGCCAGCAGCTTATTGGGTCAGATGAACACTGAAGCTTTCTTT.

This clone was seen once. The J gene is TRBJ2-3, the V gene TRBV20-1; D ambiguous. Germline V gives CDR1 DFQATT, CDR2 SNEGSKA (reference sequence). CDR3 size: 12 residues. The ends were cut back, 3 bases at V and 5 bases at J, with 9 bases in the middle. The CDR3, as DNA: TGCAGTGCTAGTATGACCGAAGATACGCAGTATTTT. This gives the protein CSASMTEDTQYF.

As DNA, the CDR3 is TGTGCCACCAGCAGAGATCCTAGCGGGGTATCCAATGAGCAGTTCTTC. Translating it yields CATSRDPSGVSNEQFF. The rearrangement uses TRBV15 and TRBJ2-1, with 9 bases identical to TRBD2. V dropped 0 bases and J dropped 6; count of bases not matched to a gene: 6. In germline, CDR1 is LNHNV, CDR2 YYDKDF (reference sequence). The CDR3 is made up of 16 amino acids.

The CDR3 DNA reads TGTGCCAGCAGTCCTCTGACAAGAACGGGCCAAGAGACCCAGTACTTC. Residues: CASSPLTRTGQETQYF. The V gene is TRBV28, the J gene TRBJ2-5, with no clear D. CDR1 and CDR2 from the germline V gene are MDHEN and SYDVKM. The CDR3 consists of 16 residues. The V end was cut by 5 bases, the J end by 1 base, with 17 bases between. The whole variable domain, remainder taken from reference TRBV28 and TRBJ2-5, is DVKVTQSSRYLVKRTGEKVFLECVQDMDHENMFWYRQDPGLGLRLIYFSYDVKMKEKGDIPEGYSVSREKKERFSLILESASTNQTSMYLCASSPLTRTGQETQYFGPGTRLLVL.

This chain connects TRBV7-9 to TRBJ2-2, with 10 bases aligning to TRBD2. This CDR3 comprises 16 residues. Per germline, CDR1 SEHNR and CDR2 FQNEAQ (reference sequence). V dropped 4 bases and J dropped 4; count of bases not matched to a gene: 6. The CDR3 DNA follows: TGTGCCAGCAGCTCTTGGACTAGCGGCCCCACCGGGGAGCTGTTTTTT. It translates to CASSSWTSGPTGELFF.